This T cell receptor beta chain emerged from a study of T cells after yellow fever vaccination. This clonotype was observed a handful of times. Its antigen is unknown. Per the germline V gene, CDR1 is SGHRS and CDR2 is YFSETQ. CDR3 length equals 15 residues. V was trimmed by 3 bases and J by 0 bases, leaving 12 bases between them. General study results and limits: Booster sampling recovered most clones from primary vaccination (approximately 96% CD4, approximately 88% CD8). Clonotype sharing between CD4 and CD8 compartments was small. Contaminating bulk clonotypes could be abundant in FACS-sorted repertoires.

A process of 5'RACE template switching, which added a universal primer site and UMIs, was used to make TCR cDNA. One entry per CDR3 protein, called by TCRdb with MiXCR from the 5' RACE reads. The data contain about 140,000 distinct CDR3 sequences, roughly 6.7% of them singletons. The TCR was taken from a man aged 30 to 39 who received the YFV17D yellow fever vaccine. This sample comprised CD4+ T cells sorted from PBMCs, obtained 10 days after the yellow fever booster vaccination. The rearrangement links TRBV5-1 to TRBJ1-1, with D possibly matching TRBD1 (5 bases). CDR3: CASSSTRDMNTEAFF. The CDR3 DNA sequence: TGCGCCAGCAGCTCCACCAGGGATATGAACACTGAAGCTTTCTTT.